A single sample gave rise to the 5 T cell receptor beta chains below, sequenced in a study of blood T cell repertoires in COVID-19. TCRdb's copy holds only in-frame clones and misses some; the assay was immunoSEQ multiplex PCR. Of around 170,000 clones detected, roughly 88% appear once; the ten largest clones hold roughly 2.9%. Material for sequencing was peripheral blood. These receptor sequences come from a woman in her fifties or sixties with acute or convalescent COVID-19.

This clone was picked up one time. V is TRBV9 and J is TRBJ2-3; 7 nucleotides match TRBD2. Germline CDR1 SGDLS, CDR2 YYNGEE. The junction had 10 bases not matched to a gene; V was cut back by 4 bases and J by 2 bases. The CDR3 loop spans 16 amino acids. Written as DNA, the CDR3 is TGTGCCAGCAGCCTTGGACTAGAGCGTCCCACAGATACGCAGTATTTT. It encodes CASSLGLERPTDTQYF. The variable domain in full, completed from reference TRBV9 and TRBJ2-3, reads DSGVTQTPKHLITATGQRVTLRCSPRSGDLSVYWYQQSLDQGLQFLIQYYNGEERAKGNILERFSAQQFPDLHSELNLSSLELGDSALYFCASSLGLERPTDTQYFGPGTRLTVL.

This clone was counted only a few times. J is TRBJ2-5 and V is TRBV27; 9 bases are shared with TRBD1. With V trimmed by 4 bases and J by 4 bases, 4 bases remained unmatched. This CDR3 is 14 amino acids long. The germline V gene encodes CDR1 MNHEY and CDR2 SMNVEV (reference sequence). CDR3 in amino acids: CASSSQGARETQYF. The CDR3 bases are TGTGCCAGCAGTTCACAGGGGGCAAGAGAGACCCAGTACTTC.

The chain recombines TRBV19 with TRBJ1-2; D remains ambiguous. V was pared by 3 bases and J by 2 bases, with 10 bases between. CDR3 length: 14 residues. The germline V gene encodes CDR1 LNHDA and CDR2 SQIVND (reference sequence). This CDR3 reads CASSMVSGNYGYTF. The DNA of the CDR3 is TGTGCCAGTAGTATGGTATCGGGAAACTATGGCTACACCTTC.

The rearrangement joins TRBV6-5 to TRBJ2-7; tentatively, D is TRBD2 (6 bases). V lost 2 bases and J 6 bases, leaving 8 bases between the germline ends. This CDR3 is built from 12 residues. Germline assignment: CDR1 MNHEY and CDR2 SVGAGI. CDR3: CASSYAGREQYF. The CDR3, as DNA: TGTGCCAGCAGTTACGCGGGGCGCGAGCAGTACTTC.

The rearrangement links TRBV5-6 to TRBJ1-5; 9 bases fit TRBD1. Looked up from germline, CDR1 is SGHDT and CDR2 is YYEEEE. This CDR3 is 15 amino acids long. After removal of 0 bases from V and 3 bases from J, the junction contained 1 base not matched to a gene. The CDR3 region has the DNA TGTGCCAGCAGCTTGGGACAGGGGGTCAATCAGCCCCAGCATTTT. This gives the protein CASSLGQGVNQPQHF.